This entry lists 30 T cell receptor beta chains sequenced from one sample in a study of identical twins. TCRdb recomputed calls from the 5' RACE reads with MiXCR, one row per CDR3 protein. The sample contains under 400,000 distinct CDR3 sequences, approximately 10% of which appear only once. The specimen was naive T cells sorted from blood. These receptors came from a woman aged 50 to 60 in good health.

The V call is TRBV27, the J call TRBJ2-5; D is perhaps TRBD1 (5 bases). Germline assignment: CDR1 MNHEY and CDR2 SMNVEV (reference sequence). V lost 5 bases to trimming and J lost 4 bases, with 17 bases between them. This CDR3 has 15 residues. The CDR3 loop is CASSKSRQKLETQYF. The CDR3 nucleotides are TGTGCCAGCAGTAAATCTAGACAGAAATTAGAGACCCAGTACTTC.

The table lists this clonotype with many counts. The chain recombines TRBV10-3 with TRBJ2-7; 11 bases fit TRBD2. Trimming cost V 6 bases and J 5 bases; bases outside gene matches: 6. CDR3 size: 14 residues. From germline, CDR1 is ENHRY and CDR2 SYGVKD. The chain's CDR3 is CAIRTTSGNNEQYF. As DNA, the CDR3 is TGTGCCATCAGGACGACTAGCGGGAATAACGAGCAGTACTTC.

The CDR3 DNA sequence: TGTGCCAGCAGCCAAGACAGGGGGCTGAGCAATCAGCCCCAGCATTTT. Its protein product is CASSQDRGLSNQPQHF. V and J are TRBV4-2 and TRBJ1-5, with 8 bases aligning to TRBD1. This CDR3 region has 16 residues. Germline V gene data show CDR1 as LGHNA and CDR2 as YNFKEQ. V lost 0 bases and J lost 1; bases outside the gene matches: 2.

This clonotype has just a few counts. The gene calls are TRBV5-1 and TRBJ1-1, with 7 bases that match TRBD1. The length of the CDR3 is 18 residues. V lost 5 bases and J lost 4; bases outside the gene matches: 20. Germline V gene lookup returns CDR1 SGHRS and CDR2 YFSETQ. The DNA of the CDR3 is TGCGCCAGCAGGGGCCCAGGGGGGATGACCCTAGGGAGCACTGAAGCTTTCTTT. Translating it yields CASRGPGGMTLGSTEAFF.

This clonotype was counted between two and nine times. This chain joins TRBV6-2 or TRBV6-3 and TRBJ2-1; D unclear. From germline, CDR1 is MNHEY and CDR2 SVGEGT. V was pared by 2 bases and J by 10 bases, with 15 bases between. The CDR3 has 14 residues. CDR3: CASSYADWGNEQFF. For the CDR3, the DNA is TGTGCCAGCAGTTACGCCGACTGGGGTAACGAGCAGTTCTTC.

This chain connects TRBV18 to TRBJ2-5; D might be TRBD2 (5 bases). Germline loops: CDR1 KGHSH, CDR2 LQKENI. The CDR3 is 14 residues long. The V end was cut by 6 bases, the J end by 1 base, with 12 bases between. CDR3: CASSGRAVQETQYF. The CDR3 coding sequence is TGTGCCAGCTCGGGGAGAGCGGTCCAAGAGACCCAGTACTTC.

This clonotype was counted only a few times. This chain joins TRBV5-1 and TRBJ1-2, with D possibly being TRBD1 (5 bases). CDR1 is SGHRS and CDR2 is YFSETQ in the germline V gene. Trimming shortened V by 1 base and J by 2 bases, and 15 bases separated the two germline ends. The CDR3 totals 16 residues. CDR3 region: CASSLHPQAQNYGYTF. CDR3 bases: TGCGCCAGCAGCTTGCACCCACAGGCTCAAAACTATGGCTACACCTTC.

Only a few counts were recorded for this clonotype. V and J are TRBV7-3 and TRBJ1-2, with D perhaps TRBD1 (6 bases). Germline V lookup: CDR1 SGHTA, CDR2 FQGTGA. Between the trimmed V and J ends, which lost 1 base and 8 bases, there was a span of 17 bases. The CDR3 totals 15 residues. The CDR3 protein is CASSLNSGATGGYTF. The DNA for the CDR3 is TGTGCCAGCAGCTTAAATTCGGGGGCGACGGGCGGCTACACCTTC.

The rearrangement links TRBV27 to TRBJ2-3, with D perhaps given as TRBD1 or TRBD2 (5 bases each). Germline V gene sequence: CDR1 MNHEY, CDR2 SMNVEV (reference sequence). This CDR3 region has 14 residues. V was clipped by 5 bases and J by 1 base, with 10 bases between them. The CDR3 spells CASSHQGRTDTQYF. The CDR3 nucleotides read TGTGCCAGCAGTCACCAGGGACGCACAGATACGCAGTATTTT.

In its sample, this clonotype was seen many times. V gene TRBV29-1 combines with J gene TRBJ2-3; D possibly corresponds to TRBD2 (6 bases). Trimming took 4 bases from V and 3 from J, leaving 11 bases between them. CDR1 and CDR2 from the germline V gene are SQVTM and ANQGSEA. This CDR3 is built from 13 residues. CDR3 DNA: TGCAGCGTTGGAGGCGGGGCGACAGATACGCAGTATTTT. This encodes CSVGGGATDTQYF.

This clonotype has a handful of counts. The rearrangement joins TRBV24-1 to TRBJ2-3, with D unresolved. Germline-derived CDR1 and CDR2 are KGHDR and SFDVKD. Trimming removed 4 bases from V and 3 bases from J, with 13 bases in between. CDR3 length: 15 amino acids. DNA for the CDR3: TGTGCCACCAGTGACTACCCCATCGAAACAGATACGCAGTATTTT. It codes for CATSDYPIETDTQYF.

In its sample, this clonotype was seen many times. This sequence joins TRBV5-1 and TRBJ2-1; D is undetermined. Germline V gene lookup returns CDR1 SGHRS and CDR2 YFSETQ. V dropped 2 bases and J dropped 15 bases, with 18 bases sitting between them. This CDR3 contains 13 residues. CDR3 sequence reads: CASSLSLAERSFF. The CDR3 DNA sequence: TGCGCCAGCAGCTTATCTTTGGCGGAGAGGTCGTTCTTC.

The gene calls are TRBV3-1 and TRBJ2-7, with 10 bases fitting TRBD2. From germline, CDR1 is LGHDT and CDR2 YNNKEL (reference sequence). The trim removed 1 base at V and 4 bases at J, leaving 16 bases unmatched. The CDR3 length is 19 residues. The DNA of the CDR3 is TGTGCCAGCAGCCAAGTGGGGCGGACTAGCGGAGCCCTTCAGTACGAGCAGTACTTC. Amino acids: CASSQVGRTSGALQYEQYF.

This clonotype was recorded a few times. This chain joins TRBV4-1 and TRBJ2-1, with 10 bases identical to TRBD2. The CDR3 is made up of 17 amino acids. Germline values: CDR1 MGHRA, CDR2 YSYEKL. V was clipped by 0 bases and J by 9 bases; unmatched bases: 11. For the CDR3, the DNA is TGCGCCAGCAGCCAAGAAATGGTGACTAGCGGGTTTACTGAGCAGTTCTTC. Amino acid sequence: CASSQEMVTSGFTEQFF.

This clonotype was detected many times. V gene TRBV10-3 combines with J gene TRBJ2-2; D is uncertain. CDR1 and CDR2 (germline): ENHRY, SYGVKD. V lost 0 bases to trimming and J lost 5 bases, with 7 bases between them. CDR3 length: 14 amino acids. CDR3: CAISESTWTGELFF. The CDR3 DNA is TGTGCCATCAGTGAGTCGACGTGGACCGGGGAGCTGTTTTTT.

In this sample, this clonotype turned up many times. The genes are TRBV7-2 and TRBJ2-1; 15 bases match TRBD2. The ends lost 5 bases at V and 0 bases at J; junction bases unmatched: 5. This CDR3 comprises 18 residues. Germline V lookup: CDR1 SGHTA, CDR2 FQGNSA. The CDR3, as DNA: TGTGCCAGCAGCCAGGGACTAGCGGGAGGAGGCTCCTACAATGAGCAGTTCTTC. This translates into CASSQGLAGGGSYNEQFF.

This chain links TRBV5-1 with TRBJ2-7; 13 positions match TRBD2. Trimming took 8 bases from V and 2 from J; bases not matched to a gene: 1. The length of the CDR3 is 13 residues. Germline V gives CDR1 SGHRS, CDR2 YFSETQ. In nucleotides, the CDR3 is TGCGCCAGTGGGACTAGCGGGACCTACGAGCAGTACTTC. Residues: CASGTSGTYEQYF.

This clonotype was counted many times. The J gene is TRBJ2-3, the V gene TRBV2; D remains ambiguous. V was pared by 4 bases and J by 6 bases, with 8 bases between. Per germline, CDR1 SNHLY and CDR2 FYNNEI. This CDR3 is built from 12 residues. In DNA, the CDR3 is TGTGCCAGCAGTGGTAATATGGATACGCAGTATTTT. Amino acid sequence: CASSGNMDTQYF.

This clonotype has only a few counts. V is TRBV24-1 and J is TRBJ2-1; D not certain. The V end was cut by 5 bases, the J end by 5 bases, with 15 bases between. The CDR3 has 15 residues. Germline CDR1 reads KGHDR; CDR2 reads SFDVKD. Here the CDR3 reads CATSGPGRRNNEQFF. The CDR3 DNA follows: TGTGCCACCAGTGGTCCGGGCAGGAGAAACAATGAGCAGTTCTTC.

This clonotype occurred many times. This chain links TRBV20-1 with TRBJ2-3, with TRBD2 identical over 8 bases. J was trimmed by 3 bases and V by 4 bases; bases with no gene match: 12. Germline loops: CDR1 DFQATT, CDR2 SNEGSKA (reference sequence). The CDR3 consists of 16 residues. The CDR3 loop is CSAKPRGLAGTDTQYF. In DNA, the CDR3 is TGCAGTGCTAAACCCCGTGGACTAGCTGGAACAGATACGCAGTATTTT.

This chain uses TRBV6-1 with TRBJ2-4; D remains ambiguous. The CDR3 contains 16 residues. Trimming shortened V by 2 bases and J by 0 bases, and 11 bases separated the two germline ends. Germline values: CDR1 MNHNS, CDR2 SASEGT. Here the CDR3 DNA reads TGTGCCAGCAGTGAATCATCCCTCCTAGCCAAAAACATTCAGTACTTC. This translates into CASSESSLLAKNIQYF.

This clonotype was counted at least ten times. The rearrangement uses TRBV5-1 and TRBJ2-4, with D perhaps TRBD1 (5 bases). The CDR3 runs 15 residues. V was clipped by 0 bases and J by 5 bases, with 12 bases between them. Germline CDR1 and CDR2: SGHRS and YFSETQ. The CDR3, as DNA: TGCGCCAGCAGCTTGGCCGGCGACAGAGAAAACATTCAGTACTTC. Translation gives CASSLAGDRENIQYF.

CDR3 bases: TGCGCCAGCAGCGGCACTAGCGTAACCGGGGAGCTGTTTTTT. It translates to CASSGTSVTGELFF. The chain is built from TRBV5-1 and TRBJ2-2, with TRBD2 matching 7 bases. This CDR3 is 14 amino acids long. The V and J ends lost 4 bases and 5 bases, in that order; junction bases with no gene match: 5. Germline V gene lookup returns CDR1 SGHRS and CDR2 YFSETQ.

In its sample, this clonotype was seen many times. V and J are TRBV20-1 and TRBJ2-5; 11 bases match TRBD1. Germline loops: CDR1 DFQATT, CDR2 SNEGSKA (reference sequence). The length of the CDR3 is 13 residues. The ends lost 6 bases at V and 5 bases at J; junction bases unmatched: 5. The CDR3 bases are TGCAGTGCCCACCGGGACAGGGGGGAGACCCAGTACTTC. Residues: CSAHRDRGETQYF.

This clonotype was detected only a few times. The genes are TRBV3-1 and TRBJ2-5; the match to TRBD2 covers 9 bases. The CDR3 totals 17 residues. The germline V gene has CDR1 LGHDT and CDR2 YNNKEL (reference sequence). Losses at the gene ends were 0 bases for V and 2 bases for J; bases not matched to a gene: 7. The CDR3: CASSQEWFSGGQETQYF. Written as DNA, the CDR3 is TGTGCCAGCAGCCAAGAATGGTTTAGCGGGGGTCAAGAGACCCAGTACTTC.

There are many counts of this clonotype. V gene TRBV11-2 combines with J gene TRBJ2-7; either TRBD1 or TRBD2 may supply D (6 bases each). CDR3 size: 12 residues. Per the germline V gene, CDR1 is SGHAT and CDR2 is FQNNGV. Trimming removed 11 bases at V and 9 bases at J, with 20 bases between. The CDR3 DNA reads TGTGCCTGTCTCGGAGGGGGGCTGCGGCAGTACGTC. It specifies CACLGGGLRQYV.

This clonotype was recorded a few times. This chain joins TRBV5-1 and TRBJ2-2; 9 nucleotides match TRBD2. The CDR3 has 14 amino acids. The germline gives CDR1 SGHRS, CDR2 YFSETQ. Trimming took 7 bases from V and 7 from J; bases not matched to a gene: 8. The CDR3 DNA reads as TGCGCCAGCTCCCGTGCTAGCGGGAACGGGGAGCTGTTTTTT. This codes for CASSRASGNGELFF. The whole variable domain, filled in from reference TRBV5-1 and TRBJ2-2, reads KAGVTQTPRYLIKTRGQQVTLSCSPISGHRSVSWYQQTPGQGLQFLFEYFSETQRNKGNFPGRFSGRQFSNSRSEMNVSTLELGDSALYLCASSRASGNGELFFGEGSRLTVL.

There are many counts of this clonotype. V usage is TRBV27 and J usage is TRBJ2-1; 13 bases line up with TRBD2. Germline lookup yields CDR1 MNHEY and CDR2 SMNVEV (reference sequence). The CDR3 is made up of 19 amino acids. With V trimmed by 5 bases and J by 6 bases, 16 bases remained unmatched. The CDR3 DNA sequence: TGTGCCAGCAGTGAGCAGCCGGGACTAGCGGGATCAGTTTTCAATGAGCAGTTCTTC. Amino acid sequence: CASSEQPGLAGSVFNEQFF.

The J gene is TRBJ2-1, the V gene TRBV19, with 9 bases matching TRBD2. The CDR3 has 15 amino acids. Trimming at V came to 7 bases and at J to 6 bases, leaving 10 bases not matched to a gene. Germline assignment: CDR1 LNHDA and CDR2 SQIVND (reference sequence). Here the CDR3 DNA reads TGTGCCAGTACCTCCGTAGCGGGAGTTCTCAATGAGCAGTTCTTC. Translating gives CASTSVAGVLNEQFF.

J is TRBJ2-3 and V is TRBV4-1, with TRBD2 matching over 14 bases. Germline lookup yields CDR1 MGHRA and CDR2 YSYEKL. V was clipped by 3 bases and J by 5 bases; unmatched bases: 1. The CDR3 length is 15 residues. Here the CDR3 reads CASSQGLAGVDTQYF. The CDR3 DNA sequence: TGCGCCAGCAGCCAGGGACTAGCGGGAGTAGATACGCAGTATTTT.